There are a few counts of the clone carrying this TCR beta chain. The germline V gene has CDR1 SEHNR and CDR2 FQNEAQ (reference sequence). CDR3 size: 14 residues. Unmatched junction bases numbered 7, after V lost 5 bases and J lost 6 bases. Only in-frame clones appear in the TCRdb table, and some are missing; sequencing was by immunoSEQ multiplex PCR. The repertoire holds 180,000 or so clones, with over 75% as singletons. The sample belongs to a study of blood T cell repertoires in COVID-19. The receptor's source is a man aged 55 to 70 with acute or convalescent COVID-19. Sample: peripheral blood. The chain is built from TRBV7-9 and TRBJ1-2, with 9 bases identical to TRBD1. CDR3 bases: TGTGCCAGCAGCAAGGACAGGGGAAGGGATGGCTACACCTTC. Protein product: CASSKDRGRDGYTF.